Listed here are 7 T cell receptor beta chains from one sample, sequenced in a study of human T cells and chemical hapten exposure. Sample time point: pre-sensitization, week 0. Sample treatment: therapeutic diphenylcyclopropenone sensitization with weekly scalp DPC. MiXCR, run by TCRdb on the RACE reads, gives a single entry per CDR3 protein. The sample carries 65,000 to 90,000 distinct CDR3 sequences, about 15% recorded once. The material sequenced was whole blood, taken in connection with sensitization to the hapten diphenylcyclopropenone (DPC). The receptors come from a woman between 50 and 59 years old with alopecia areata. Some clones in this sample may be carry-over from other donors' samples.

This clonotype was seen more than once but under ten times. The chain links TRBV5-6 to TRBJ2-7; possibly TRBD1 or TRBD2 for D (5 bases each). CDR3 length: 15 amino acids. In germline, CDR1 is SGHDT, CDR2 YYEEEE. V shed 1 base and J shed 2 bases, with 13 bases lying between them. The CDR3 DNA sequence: TGTGCCAGCAGCTTGACGGGGACCTCCCCCTACGAGCAGTACTTC. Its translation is CASSLTGTSPYEQYF.

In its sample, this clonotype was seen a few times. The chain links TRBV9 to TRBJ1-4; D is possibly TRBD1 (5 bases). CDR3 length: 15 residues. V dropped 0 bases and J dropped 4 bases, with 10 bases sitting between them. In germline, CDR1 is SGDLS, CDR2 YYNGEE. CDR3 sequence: CASSVDRQLNEKLFF. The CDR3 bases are TGTGCCAGCAGCGTAGACAGGCAACTTAATGAAAAACTGTTTTTT.

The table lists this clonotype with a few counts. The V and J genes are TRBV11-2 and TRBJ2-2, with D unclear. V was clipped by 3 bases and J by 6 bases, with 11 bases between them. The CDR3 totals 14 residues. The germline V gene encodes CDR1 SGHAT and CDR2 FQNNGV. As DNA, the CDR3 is TGTGCCAGCAGCTTCCTAATTGGGGCCGGGGAGCTGTTTTTT. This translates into CASSFLIGAGELFF.

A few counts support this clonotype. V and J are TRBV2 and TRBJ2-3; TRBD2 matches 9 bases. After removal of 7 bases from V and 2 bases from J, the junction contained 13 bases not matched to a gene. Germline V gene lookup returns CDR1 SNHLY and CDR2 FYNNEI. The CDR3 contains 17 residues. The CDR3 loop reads CASITEPLAGATDTQYF. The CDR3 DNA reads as TGTGCCAGCATCACCGAACCCTTAGCGGGAGCCACAGATACGCAGTATTTT.

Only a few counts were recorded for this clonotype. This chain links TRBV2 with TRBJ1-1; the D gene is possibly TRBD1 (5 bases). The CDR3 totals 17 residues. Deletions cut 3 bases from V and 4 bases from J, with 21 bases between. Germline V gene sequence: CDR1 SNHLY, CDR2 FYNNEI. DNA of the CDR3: TGTGCCAGCAGTGACCGGGACTCGACGTTGAGAGGCACTGAAGCTTTCTTT. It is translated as CASSDRDSTLRGTEAFF.

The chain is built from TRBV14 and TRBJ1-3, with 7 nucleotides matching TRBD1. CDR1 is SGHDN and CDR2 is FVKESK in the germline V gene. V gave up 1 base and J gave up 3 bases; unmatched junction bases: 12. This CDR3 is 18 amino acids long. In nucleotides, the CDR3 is TGTGCCAGCAGCCAAGTTTATGGGACAGACCATAATGGAAACACCATATATTTT. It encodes CASSQVYGTDHNGNTIYF.

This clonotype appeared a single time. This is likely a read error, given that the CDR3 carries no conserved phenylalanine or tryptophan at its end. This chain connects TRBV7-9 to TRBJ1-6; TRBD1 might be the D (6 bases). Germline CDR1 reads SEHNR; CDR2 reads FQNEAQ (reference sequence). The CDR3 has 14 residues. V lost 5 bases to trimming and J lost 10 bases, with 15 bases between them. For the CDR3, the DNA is TGTGCCAGCAGCCGCGAGGGCAGGGGCTCACCCCTCCACCTT. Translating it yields CASSREGRGSPLHL.